Listed below are T cell receptor beta chains from one sample, sequenced in a study of Tregs in tolerant kidney transplant recipients. Profiled with immunoSEQ multiplex PCR; TCRdb holds only in-frame clones, not every one. The profile shows about 81,000 clones, 75% to 95% of them singletons. The material was CD4+ T cells from blood (PBMCs), obtained 24 months after the transplant. The source is a human patient who received a combined kidney and bone marrow transplant. Some T cells may have originated in the graft donor. The CDR3 runs from the conserved cysteine through the conserved F or W.

V: TRBV5-6
CDR3: CASSFDSGGAGETQYF

V: TRBV7-2
CDR3: CASSLAGSGSYTF

V: TRBV19
CDR3: CASSPWTSRSYEQYF

V: TRBV5-1
CDR3: CASSTGVSSYNEQFF

V: TRBV11-3
CDR3: CASSWISGTASYEQYF

V: TRBV10-3
CDR3: CAISEGQGGNQPQHF

V: TRBV6-6
CDR3: CASRWTEFSNQPQHF

V: TRBV7-2
CDR3: CASCGNPYTEAFF

V: TRBV7-8
CDR3: CASSSLTSGDYEQYF

V: TRBV18
CDR3: CASSPGQAGRNTEAFF

V: TRBV10-3
CDR3: CAISDGTGGAGYGYTF

V: TRBV5-1
CDR3: CASSRGEGKETQYF

V: TRBV30
CDR3: CAWSPGAQGAFNSPLHF

V: TRBV9
CDR3: CASSVGPSGGAGTDTQYF

V: TRBV7-2
CDR3: CASSLVGWAQETQYF

V: TRBV7-2
CDR3: CASSLSILAGSYNEQFF

V: TRBV7-2
CDR3: CASSLAGQGSSYNEQFF

V: TRBV5-6
CDR3: CASSLWDTFYGYTF

V: TRBV6-5
CDR3: CASSRGYYEQYF

V: TRBV19
CDR3: CASSMDRGTGNTIYF